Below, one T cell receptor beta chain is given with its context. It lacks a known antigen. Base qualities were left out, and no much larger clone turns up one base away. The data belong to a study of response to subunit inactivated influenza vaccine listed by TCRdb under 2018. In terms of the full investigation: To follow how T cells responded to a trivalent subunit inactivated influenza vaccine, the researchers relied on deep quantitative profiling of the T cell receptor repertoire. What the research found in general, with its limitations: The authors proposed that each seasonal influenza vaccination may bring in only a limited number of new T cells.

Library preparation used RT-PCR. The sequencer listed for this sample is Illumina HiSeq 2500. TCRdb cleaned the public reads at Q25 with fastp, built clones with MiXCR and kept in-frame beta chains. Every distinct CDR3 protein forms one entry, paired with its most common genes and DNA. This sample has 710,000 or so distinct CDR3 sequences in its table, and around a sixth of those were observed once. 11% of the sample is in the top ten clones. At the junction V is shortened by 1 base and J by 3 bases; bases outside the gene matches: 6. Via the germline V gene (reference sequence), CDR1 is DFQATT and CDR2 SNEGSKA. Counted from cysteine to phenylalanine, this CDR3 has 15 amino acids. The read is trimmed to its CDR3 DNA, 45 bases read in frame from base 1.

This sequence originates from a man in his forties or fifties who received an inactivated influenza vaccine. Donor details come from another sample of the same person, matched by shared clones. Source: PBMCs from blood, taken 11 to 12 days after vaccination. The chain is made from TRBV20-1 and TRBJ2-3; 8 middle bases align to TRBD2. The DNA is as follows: TGCAGTGCTAGAGTGAGCGGGAGACCGACAGATACGCAGTATTTT. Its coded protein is CSARVSGRPTDTQYF.